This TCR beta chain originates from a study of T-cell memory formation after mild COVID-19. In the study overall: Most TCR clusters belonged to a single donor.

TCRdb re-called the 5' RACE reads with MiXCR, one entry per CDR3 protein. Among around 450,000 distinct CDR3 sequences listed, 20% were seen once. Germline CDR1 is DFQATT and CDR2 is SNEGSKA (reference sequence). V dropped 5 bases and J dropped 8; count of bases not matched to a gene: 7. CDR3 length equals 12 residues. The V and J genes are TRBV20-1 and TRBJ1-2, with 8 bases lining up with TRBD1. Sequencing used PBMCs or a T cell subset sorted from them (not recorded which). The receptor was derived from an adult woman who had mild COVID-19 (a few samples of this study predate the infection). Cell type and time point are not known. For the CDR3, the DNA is TGCAGTGCTCATGGACAGGGCGGGGGCTACACCTTC. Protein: CSAHGQGGGYTF.